This TCR beta chain was documented in a study of early T cells in non-severe SARS-CoV-2 infection. Trimming took off 4 bases at V and 9 bases at J, with 19 bases between the two ends. Per the germline V gene, CDR1 is SGHNT and CDR2 is YENEEA. This CDR3 is built from 14 residues. One entry per CDR3 protein results from TCRdb running MiXCR on the 5' RACE reads. The sample records over 25,000 distinct CDR3 sequences, 4.6% being singletons. This clonotype has at least ten counts. The J gene is TRBJ2-7, the V gene TRBV11-3; D is possibly TRBD1 (6 bases). This receptor was obtained from an adult who was a healthcare worker with PCR-confirmed SARS-CoV-2 infection or an uninfected control (not recorded which). The sequenced sample was whole blood. The CDR3 coding sequence is TGTGCCAGCAGCTCAAGACAGGATTCTGCTGTGCAGTACTTC. Amino acids: CASSSRQDSAVQYF.